One T cell receptor beta chain is described in this entry. The data belong to a study of T cell changes during pregnancy in multiple sclerosis. There are 14 residues in the CDR3. Germline V gene data show CDR1 as MNHEY and CDR2 as SVGAGI. Germline trimming cut 4 bases from V and 4 bases from J; bases unmatched to any gene: 4. The method was immunoSEQ multiplex PCR; TCRdb's version includes in-frame clones alone and lacks a portion of them. The sample carries over 45,000 clones, around 90% recorded once. The TCR was taken from a female donor with multiple sclerosis, enrolled in a pregnancy study. The material sequenced was CD4+ T cells from peripheral blood mononuclear cells, taken in the first trimester of pregnancy. V gene TRBV6-5 combines with J gene TRBJ2-3; 8 positions match TRBD2. The CDR3 region has the DNA TGTGCCAGCAGTTCCCGGGGGGGCGCAGATACGCAGTATTTT. Its protein product is CASSSRGGADTQYF.